Below are 27 T cell receptor beta chains sequenced from a single sample in a study of T cells expressing NK-cell markers. TCRdb reprocessed the 5' RACE reads, with one entry per CDR3 protein and no DNA. This listing includes around 380,000 distinct CDR3 sequences. Sequencing was done on a sample of blood T cells: a sorted CD56 or NKG2C T cell subset, CD4+ or CD8+ T cells, or bulk PBMC T cells (not recorded which). The source is a woman aged 45-59 years in good health.

V and J are TRBV4-1 and TRBJ1-1. The CDR3 consists of 12 residues. Germline CDR1 is MGHRA and CDR2 is YSYEKL. The CDR3 spells CASSQPGGEAFF.

The rearrangement links TRBV2 to TRBJ2-3; TCRdb's D call of TRBD2 is untestable without DNA. Germline V gives CDR1 SNHLY, CDR2 FYNNEI. The CDR3 contains 15 residues. The CDR3 region is CASKRPSGSTDTQYF. Looking up the rest from reference TRBV2 and TRBJ2-3 gives the full variable domain: EPEVTQTPSHQVTQMGQEVILRCVPISNHLYFYWYRQILGQKVEFLVSFYNNEISEKSEIFDDQFSVERPDGSNFTLKIRSTKLEDSAMYFCASKRPSGSTDTQYFGPGTRLTVL.

V is TRBV5-6 and J is TRBJ2-1; TCRdb indicates TRBD1, and absent DNA this call remains unverified. Looked up from germline, CDR1 is SGHDT and CDR2 is YYEEEE. The CDR3 sequence is 15 residues long. This CDR3 is CATHVRASSYNEQFF.

The chain joins TRBV20-1 to TRBJ1-5; TCRdb calls TRBD1, which cannot be checked without DNA. Germline V gene data show CDR1 as DFQATT and CDR2 as SNEGSKA (reference sequence). The CDR3 runs 15 residues. CDR3 residues: CSARLQGAYNQPQHF.

The chain is built from TRBV6-6 and TRBJ2-6. There are 15 residues in the CDR3. Germline lookup yields CDR1 MNHNY and CDR2 SVGAGI (reference sequence). The CDR3 reads CASSYGSSGANVLTF.

The V and J genes are TRBV29-1 and TRBJ2-5; TCRdb lists TRBD1, though no DNA is available to test this call. Germline lookup yields CDR1 SQVTM and CDR2 ANQGSEA. The CDR3 is 14 amino acids. The CDR3 loop reads CSVAGDRDQETQYF.

The chain recombines TRBV5-1 with TRBJ2-7; TCRdb's D gene call, TRBD2, goes unchecked for lack of DNA. CDR1 is SGHRS and CDR2 is YFSETQ in the germline V gene. This CDR3 region has 13 residues. CDR3 sequence: CASSFLFSHEQYF.

The CDR3 sequence: CSAREGTNSPLHF. The chain employs TRBV20-1 and TRBJ1-6; TCRdb's D call of TRBD1 is untestable without DNA. This CDR3 comprises 13 residues. Germline V gives CDR1 DFQATT, CDR2 SNEGSKA (reference sequence).

This CDR3 is CSARPRPGLAQETQYF. This chain links TRBV20-1 with TRBJ2-5; TCRdb's assignment of TRBD2 cannot be checked, as there is no DNA. The CDR3 loop spans 16 amino acids. Germline-derived CDR1 and CDR2 are DFQATT and SNEGSKA (reference sequence).

The V call is TRBV10-3, the J call TRBJ2-1; TCRdb gives TRBD2 as the D gene, but with no DNA this cannot be confirmed. This CDR3 has 15 residues. Germline lookup yields CDR1 ENHRY and CDR2 SYGVKD. CDR3 in amino acids: CAISDGGTGYNEQFF.

The gene calls are TRBV9 and TRBJ2-1; without DNA, the TCRdb call of TRBD2 cannot be checked. This CDR3 contains 16 residues. Germline V gives CDR1 SGDLS, CDR2 YYNGEE. The CDR3 spells CASSVGGGIGSNEQFF.

The chain recombines TRBV29-1 with TRBJ2-5; the D gene TCRdb calls, TRBD2, cannot be checked with no DNA. This CDR3 has 12 residues. Germline V CDR1 and CDR2: SQVTM, ANQGSEA. Here the CDR3 reads CSWVGGSETQYF. The full variable domain, in which reference TRBV29-1 and TRBJ2-5 provide the parts outside the CDR3, is SAVISQKPSRDICQRGTSLTIQCQVDSQVTMMFWYRQQPGQSLTLIATANQGSEATYESGFVIDKFPISRPNLTFSTLTVSNMSPEDSSIYLCSWVGGSETQYFGPGTRLLVL.

The rearrangement uses TRBV5-1 and TRBJ2-1; TCRdb outputs TRBD2, but without DNA this stays unchecked. Germline CDR1 and CDR2: SGHRS and YFSETQ. The CDR3 contains 15 residues. The CDR3: CASSPGLALINEQFF.

The chain recombines TRBV5-1 with TRBJ2-1; TCRdb indicates TRBD1, and absent DNA this call remains unverified. This CDR3 region has 15 residues. CDR1 is SGHRS, CDR2 YFSETQ, per germline. This chain's CDR3 is CASSLASGTPLEQFF.

The chain combines TRBV12-3 or TRBV12-4 with TRBJ1-5; the D gene TCRdb calls, TRBD1, cannot be checked with no DNA. The CDR3 length is 18 residues. This chain's CDR3 is CASSLGGRGSFPNQPQHF.

This chain joins TRBV6-1 and TRBJ1-1; TCRdb calls TRBD1, which cannot be checked without DNA. This CDR3 spans 14 amino acids. From germline, CDR1 is MNHNS and CDR2 SASEGT. The CDR3 here is CASSETGQYTEAFF.

The rearrangement uses TRBV20-1 and TRBJ2-1; TCRdb's D call of TRBD2 is untestable without DNA. The CDR3 runs 14 residues. Per germline, CDR1 DFQATT and CDR2 SNEGSKA (reference sequence). The CDR3 sequence is CSATGGGGNNEQFF.

The CDR3: CASRVAGRTTKAFF. The chain is built from TRBV27 and TRBJ1-1. The CDR3 contains 14 residues. CDR1 and CDR2 from the germline V gene are MNHEY and SMNVEV (reference sequence).

The chain couples TRBV24-1 to TRBJ2-1; TCRdb indicates TRBD1, and absent DNA this call remains unverified. In germline, CDR1 is KGHDR, CDR2 SFDVKD. This CDR3 contains 11 residues. CDR3 amino acids: CATSDPQRQFF.

The gene calls are TRBV11-2 and TRBJ2-5; the TCRdb call, TRBD1, lacks DNA for checking. There are 15 residues in the CDR3. Germline CDR1 is SGHAT and CDR2 is FQNNGV. The CDR3 here is CASSFVGAKGETQYF.

The J gene is TRBJ2-1, the V gene TRBV11-2; TCRdb calls TRBD2, which cannot be checked without DNA. The CDR3 runs 16 residues. The germline CDR1 and CDR2 sequences are SGHAT and FQNNGV. Here the CDR3 reads CASSLEAGGMVDEQFF. Using reference TRBV11-2 and TRBJ2-1 for the parts outside the CDR3, the full variable domain is EAGVAQSPRYKIIEKRQSVAFWCNPISGHATLYWYQQILGQGPKLLIQFQNNGVVDDSQLPKDRFSAERLKGVDSTLKIQPAKLEDSAVYLCASSLEAGGMVDEQFFGPGTRLTVL.

This chain connects TRBV14 to TRBJ2-1; TCRdb selects TRBD2, and the lack of DNA leaves this call unchecked. The CDR3 is made up of 17 amino acids. CDR1 SGHDN and CDR2 FVKESK come from the germline V gene. The CDR3 spells CASSQEGGRVYYNEQFF.

J is TRBJ2-5 and V is TRBV11-2. The CDR3 runs to 14 residues. CDR1 is SGHAT, CDR2 FQNNGV, per germline. The CDR3 loop reads CASSGLALEETQYF.

This chain links TRBV20-1 with TRBJ1-1; TCRdb's assignment of TRBD1 cannot be checked, as there is no DNA. Germline V CDR1 and CDR2: DFQATT, SNEGSKA (reference sequence). This CDR3 comprises 14 residues. The CDR3: CSARVGTLNTEAFF.

The chain is built from TRBV18 and TRBJ1-5. CDR3 length: 14 amino acids. The germline CDR1 and CDR2 sequences are KGHSH and LQKENI. CDR3 protein: CASSSTAVYQPQHF.

The rearrangement joins TRBV7-7 to TRBJ1-2. CDR1 and CDR2 (germline): SSHAT, FNYEAQ (reference sequence). The CDR3 is 14 amino acids. This chain's CDR3 is CASSLERQDRVYTF.

The rearrangement links TRBV24-1 to TRBJ2-1; TCRdb reports TRBD2, a call that lacks DNA to check it against. The CDR3 runs 13 residues. The germline gives CDR1 KGHDR, CDR2 SFDVKD. The CDR3 loop is CATSGLAGYEQFF.